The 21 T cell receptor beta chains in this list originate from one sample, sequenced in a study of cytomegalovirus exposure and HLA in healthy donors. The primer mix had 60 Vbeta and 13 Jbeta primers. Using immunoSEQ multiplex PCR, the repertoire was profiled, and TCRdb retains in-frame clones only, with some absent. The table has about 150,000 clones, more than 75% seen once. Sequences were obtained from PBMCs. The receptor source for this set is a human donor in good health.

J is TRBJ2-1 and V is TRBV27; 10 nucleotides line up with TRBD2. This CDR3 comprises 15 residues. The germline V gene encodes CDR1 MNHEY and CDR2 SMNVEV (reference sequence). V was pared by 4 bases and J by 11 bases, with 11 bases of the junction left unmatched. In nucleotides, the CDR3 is TGTGCCAGCAGTTCCATCTTAGGACTAGCGGCCCAGCAGTTCTTC. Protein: CASSSILGLAAQQFF.

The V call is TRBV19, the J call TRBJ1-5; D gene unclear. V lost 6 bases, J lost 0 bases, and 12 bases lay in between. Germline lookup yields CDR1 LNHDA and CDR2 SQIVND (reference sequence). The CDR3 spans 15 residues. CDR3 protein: CASRPEAYSNQPQHF. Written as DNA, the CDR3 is TGTGCCAGTAGGCCGGAGGCGTATAGCAATCAGCCCCAGCATTTT.

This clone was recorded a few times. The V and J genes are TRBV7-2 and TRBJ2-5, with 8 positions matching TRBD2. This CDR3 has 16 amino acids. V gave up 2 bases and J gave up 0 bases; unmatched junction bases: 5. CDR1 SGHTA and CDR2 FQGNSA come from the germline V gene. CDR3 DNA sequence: TGTGCCAGCAGCTTAATAAGCGGGGGCCACCAAGAGACCCAGTACTTC. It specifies CASSLISGGHQETQYF.

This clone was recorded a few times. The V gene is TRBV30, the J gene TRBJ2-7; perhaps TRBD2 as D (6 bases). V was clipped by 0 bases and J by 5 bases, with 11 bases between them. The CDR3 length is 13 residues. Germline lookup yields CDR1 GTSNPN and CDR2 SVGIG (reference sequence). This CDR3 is CAWSVQGGNEQYF. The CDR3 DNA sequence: TGTGCCTGGAGTGTCCAGGGAGGCAACGAGCAGTACTTC.

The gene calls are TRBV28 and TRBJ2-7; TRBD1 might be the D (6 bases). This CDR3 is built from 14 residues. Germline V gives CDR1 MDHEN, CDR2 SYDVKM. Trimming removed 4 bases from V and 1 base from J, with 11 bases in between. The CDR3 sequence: CASSSRQVSYEQYF. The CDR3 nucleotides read TGTGCCAGCAGTTCCCGACAGGTTTCCTACGAGCAGTACTTC.

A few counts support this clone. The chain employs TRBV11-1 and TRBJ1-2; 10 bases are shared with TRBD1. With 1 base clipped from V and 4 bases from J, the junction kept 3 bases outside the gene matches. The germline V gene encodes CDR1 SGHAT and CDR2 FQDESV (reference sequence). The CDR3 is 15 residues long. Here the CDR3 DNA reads TGTGCCAGCAGCTTAGGACAGGGGGCTGTCTATGGCTACACCTTC. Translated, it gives CASSLGQGAVYGYTF.

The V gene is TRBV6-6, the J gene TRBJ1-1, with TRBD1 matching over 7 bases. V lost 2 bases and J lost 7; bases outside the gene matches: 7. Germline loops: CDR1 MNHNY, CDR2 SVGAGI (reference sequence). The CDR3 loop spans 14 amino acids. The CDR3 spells CASSYRTGTDEAFF. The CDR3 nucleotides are TGTGCCAGCAGTTACCGTACCGGGACAGATGAAGCTTTCTTT.

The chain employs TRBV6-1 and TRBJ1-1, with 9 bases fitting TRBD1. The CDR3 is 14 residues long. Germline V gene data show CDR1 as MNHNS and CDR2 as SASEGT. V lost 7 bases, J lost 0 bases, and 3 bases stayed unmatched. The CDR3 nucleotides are TGTGCCAGCATGTGGGACAGGGTGAACACTGAAGCTTTCTTT. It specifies CASMWDRVNTEAFF.

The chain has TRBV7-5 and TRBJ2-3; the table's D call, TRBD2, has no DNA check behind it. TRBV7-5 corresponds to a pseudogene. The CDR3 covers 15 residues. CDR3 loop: CARNPLDGRGDTQYF. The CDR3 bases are TGTGCCAGAAACCCTCTAGACGGGAGAGGAGATACGCAGTATTTT.

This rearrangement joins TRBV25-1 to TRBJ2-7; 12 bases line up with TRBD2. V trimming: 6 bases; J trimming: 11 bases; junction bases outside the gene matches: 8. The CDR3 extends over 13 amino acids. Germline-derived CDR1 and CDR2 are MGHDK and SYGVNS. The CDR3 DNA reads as TGTGCCAGCAGGACTAGCGGGGGAGTAAGGGAGTACTTC. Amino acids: CASRTSGGVREYF.

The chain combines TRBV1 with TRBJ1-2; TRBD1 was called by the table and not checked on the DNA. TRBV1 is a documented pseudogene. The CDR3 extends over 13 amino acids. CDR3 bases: TGCACCAGCATCCGGGACAGGGATAATGGCTACACCTTC. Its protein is CTSIRDRDNGYTF.

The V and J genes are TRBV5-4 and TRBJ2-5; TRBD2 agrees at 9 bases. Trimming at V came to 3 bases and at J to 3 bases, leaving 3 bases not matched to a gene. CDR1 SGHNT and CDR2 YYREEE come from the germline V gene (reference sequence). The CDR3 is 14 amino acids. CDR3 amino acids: CASSSGGGEETQYF. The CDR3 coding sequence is TGTGCCAGCAGCTCCGGCGGGGGGGAAGAGACCCAGTACTTC.

The CDR3 protein is CASSGSGSRSYEQYF. CDR3 sequence (DNA): TGTGCCAGCAGCGGAAGCGGGAGTAGATCCTACGAGCAGTACTTC. The chain combines TRBV4-2 with TRBJ2-7, with 8 positions matching TRBD2. Trimming at V came to 5 bases and at J to 1 base, leaving 7 bases not matched to a gene. The CDR3 runs to 15 residues. Per the germline V gene, CDR1 is LGHNA and CDR2 is YNFKEQ.

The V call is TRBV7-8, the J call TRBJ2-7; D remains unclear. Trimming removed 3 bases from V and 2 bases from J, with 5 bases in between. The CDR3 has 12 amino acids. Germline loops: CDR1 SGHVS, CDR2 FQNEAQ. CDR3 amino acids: CASSFNTYEQYF. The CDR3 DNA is TGTGCCAGCAGCTTTAACACCTACGAGCAGTACTTC. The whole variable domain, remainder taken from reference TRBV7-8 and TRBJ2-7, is GAGVSQSPRYKVAKRGQDVALRCDPISGHVSLFWYQQALGQGPEFLTYFQNEAQLDKSGLPSDRFFAERPEGSVSTLKIQRTQQEDSAVYLCASSFNTYEQYFGPGTRLTVT.

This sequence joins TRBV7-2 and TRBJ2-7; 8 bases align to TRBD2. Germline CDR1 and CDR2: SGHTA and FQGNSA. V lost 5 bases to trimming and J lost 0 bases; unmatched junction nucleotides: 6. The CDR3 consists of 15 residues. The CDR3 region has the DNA TGTGCCAGCAGCCTTAGCGGGATCAGCTCCTACGAGCAGTACTTC. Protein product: CASSLSGISSYEQYF.

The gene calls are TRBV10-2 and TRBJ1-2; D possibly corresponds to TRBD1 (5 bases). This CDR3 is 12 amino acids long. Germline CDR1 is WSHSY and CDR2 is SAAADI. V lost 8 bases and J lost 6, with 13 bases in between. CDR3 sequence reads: CASSGGADGYTF. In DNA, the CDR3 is TGCGCCAGCTCCGGAGGGGCCGATGGCTACACCTTC.

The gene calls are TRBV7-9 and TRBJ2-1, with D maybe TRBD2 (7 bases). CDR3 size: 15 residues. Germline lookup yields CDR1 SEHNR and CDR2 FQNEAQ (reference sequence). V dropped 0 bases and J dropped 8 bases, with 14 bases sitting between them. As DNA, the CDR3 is TGTGCCAGCAGCTTAGCCGCCGGGGGGCTGGATGAGCAGTTCTTC. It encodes CASSLAAGGLDEQFF.

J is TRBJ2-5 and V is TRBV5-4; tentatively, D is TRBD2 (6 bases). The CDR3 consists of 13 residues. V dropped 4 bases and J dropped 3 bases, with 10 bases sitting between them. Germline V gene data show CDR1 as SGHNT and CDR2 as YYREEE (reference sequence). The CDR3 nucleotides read TGTGCCAGCAGCCGGACTACCGAAGAGACCCAGTACTTC. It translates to CASSRTTEETQYF.

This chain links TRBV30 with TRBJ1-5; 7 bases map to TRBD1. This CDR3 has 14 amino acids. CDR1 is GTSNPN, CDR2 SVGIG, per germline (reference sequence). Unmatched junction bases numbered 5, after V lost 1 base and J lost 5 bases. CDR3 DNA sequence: TGTGCCTGGAGTGGGGGACAGAGTCATCAGCCCCAGCATTTT. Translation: CAWSGGQSHQPQHF.

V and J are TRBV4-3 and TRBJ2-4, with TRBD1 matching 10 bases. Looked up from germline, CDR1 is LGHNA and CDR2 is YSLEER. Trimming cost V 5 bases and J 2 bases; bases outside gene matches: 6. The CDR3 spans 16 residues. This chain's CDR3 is CASSRDRGGSKNIQYF. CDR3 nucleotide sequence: TGCGCCAGCAGCAGGGACAGGGGAGGGTCCAAAAACATTCAGTACTTC.

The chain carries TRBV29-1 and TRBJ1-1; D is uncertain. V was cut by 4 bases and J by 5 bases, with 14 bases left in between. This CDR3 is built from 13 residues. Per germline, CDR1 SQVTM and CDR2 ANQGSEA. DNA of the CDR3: TGCAGCGTTGGGCGGGCGGGGAGGACTGAAGCTTTCTTT. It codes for CSVGRAGRTEAFF.